Below, 15 T cell receptor beta chains from the same sample are listed, as sequenced in a study of blood T cell repertoires in COVID-19. Repertoires were generated with immunoSEQ multiplex PCR, while TCRdb's copy carries only in-frame clones and drops some. In the table there are about 110,000 clones, less than 85% of which are singletons. The sequenced sample was peripheral blood. All receptors come from a man aged 65 to 79 with active or convalescent COVID-19.

This rearrangement joins TRBV4-2 to TRBJ2-1; D may be TRBD2 (6 bases). Germline loops: CDR1 LGHNA, CDR2 YNFKEQ. The CDR3 is 16 amino acids. V gave up 0 bases and J gave up 4 bases, with 13 bases separating them. CDR3 amino acids: CASSQDRDGSYNEQFF. The CDR3 nucleotides are TGTGCCAGCAGCCAAGATCGTGACGGGAGTTACAATGAGCAGTTCTTC.

The genes are TRBV5-1 and TRBJ1-1; TRBD1 matches 7 bases. The CDR3 is 15 residues long. Germline CDR1 is SGHRS and CDR2 is YFSETQ. Trimming cost V 5 bases and J 0 bases; bases outside gene matches: 7. The CDR3 DNA sequence: TGCGCCAGCAGAGTAACAGGGGATCTGAACACTGAAGCTTTCTTT. Its translation is CASRVTGDLNTEAFF.

V usage is TRBV28 and J usage is TRBJ1-3, with D unclear. CDR1 and CDR2 (germline): MDHEN, SYDVKM. CDR3 length: 15 residues. Trimming stripped 2 bases from V and 0 bases from J, with 8 bases between. The CDR3 DNA follows: TGTGCCAGCAGTTTACCGGGTAGCTCTGGAAACACCATATATTTT. Its protein is CASSLPGSSGNTIYF.

The chain employs TRBV3-1 (or the pseudogene TRBV3-2) and TRBJ2-3; 7 nucleotides align to TRBD2. The CDR3 totals 13 residues. Germline-derived CDR1 and CDR2 are LGHDT and YNNKEL (reference sequence). J was trimmed by 5 bases and V by 6 bases; bases with no gene match: 5. Here the CDR3 reads CASSGRAEDTQYF. The CDR3 DNA reads as TGTGCCAGCAGTGGGAGGGCAGAAGATACGCAGTATTTT.

The chain uses TRBV27 and TRBJ1-5, with D unclear. Per the germline V gene, CDR1 is MNHEY and CDR2 is SMNVEV (reference sequence). V dropped 3 bases and J dropped 3 bases, with 6 bases sitting between them. CDR3 length equals 13 residues. The CDR3 spells CASSLAPNQPQHF. The CDR3, as DNA: TGTGCCAGCAGTTTGGCACCCAATCAGCCCCAGCATTTT.

The CDR3 is CASSLVQGADTGELFF. The CDR3 DNA reads as TGCGCCAGCAGCTTGGTACAGGGGGCAGACACCGGGGAGCTGTTTTTT. The J gene is TRBJ2-2, the V gene TRBV5-1; 9 bases fit TRBD1. Germline assignment: CDR1 SGHRS and CDR2 YFSETQ. This CDR3 spans 16 amino acids. With 0 bases clipped from V and 3 bases from J, the junction kept 3 bases outside the gene matches.

The count of this clone is one. The chain is built from TRBV28 and TRBJ1-1, with D perhaps matching TRBD1 (5 bases). The germline CDR1 and CDR2 sequences are MDHEN and SYDVKM. Trimming pared 6 bases from V and 5 bases from J, leaving 13 bases between. The CDR3 totals 13 residues. CDR3 residues: CASRNLQVTEAFF. CDR3 bases: TGTGCCAGCAGAAATCTACAGGTAACTGAAGCTTTCTTT.

V usage is TRBV5-1 and J usage is TRBJ1-1, with D unresolved. CDR3 length equals 13 residues. Germline V gene sequence: CDR1 SGHRS, CDR2 YFSETQ. V lost 1 base, J lost 3 bases, and 7 bases lay in between. The CDR3 is CASSLNGDTEAFF. The CDR3 coding sequence is TGCGCCAGCAGCTTGAACGGGGACACTGAAGCTTTCTTT. The full variable domain, rest sourced from reference TRBV5-1 and TRBJ1-1, is KAGVTQTPRYLIKTRGQQVTLSCSPISGHRSVSWYQQTPGQGLQFLFEYFSETQRNKGNFPGRFSGRQFSNSRSEMNVSTLELGDSALYLCASSLNGDTEAFFGQGTRLTVV.

V gene TRBV7-2 combines with J gene TRBJ1-5; maybe TRBD1 (6 bases). The CDR3 covers 19 residues. Germline CDR1 is SGHTA and CDR2 is FQGNSA. With 2 bases removed from V and 2 bases from J, the gap between germline ends came to 22 bases. The CDR3 DNA reads as TGTGCCAGCAGCTTAAAAGGTGGGCTACAGGGAGTTGGCAATCAGCCCCAGCATTTT. Protein product: CASSLKGGLQGVGNQPQHF. The whole variable domain, filled in from reference TRBV7-2 and TRBJ1-5, reads GAGVSQSPSNKVTEKGKDVELRCDPISGHTALYWYRQSLGQGLEFLIYFQGNSAPDKSGLPSDRFSAERTGGSVSTLTIQRTQQEDSAVYLCASSLKGGLQGVGNQPQHFGDGTRLSIL.

The J gene is TRBJ2-1, the V gene TRBV13; TRBD2 agrees at 8 bases. The germline gives CDR1 PRHDT, CDR2 FYEKMQ (reference sequence). This CDR3 spans 16 amino acids. Trimming took 5 bases from V and 2 from J; bases not matched to a gene: 8. CDR3: CASSVRLARPYNEQFF. CDR3 nucleotides: TGTGCCAGCAGCGTCAGACTAGCGCGACCCTACAATGAGCAGTTCTTC.

The CDR3 DNA sequence: TGTGCCAGCTCACCTCTAGCGGGAGGTCTGGGAGAGACCCAGTACTTC. Amino acid sequence: CASSPLAGGLGETQYF. The chain is built from TRBV18 and TRBJ2-5, with 11 nucleotides matching TRBD2. The CDR3 has 16 residues. Germline CDR1 and CDR2: KGHSH and LQKENI. V lost 3 bases to trimming and J lost 4 bases; unmatched junction nucleotides: 7.

The chain carries TRBV19 and TRBJ1-3, with 7 bases fitting TRBD1. Trimming cost V 8 bases and J 9 bases; bases outside gene matches: 13. Germline V gives CDR1 LNHDA, CDR2 SQIVND (reference sequence). This CDR3 has 14 residues. CDR3 coding DNA: TGTGCCAGTGCTGAGGACAGGTTCGTCGGCACCATATATTTT. Its translation: CASAEDRFVGTIYF. The full variable domain, its missing parts supplied by reference TRBV19 and TRBJ1-3, is DGGITQSPKYLFRKEGQNVTLSCEQNLNHDAMYWYRQDPGQGLRLIYYSQIVNDFQKGDIAEGYSVSREKKESFPLTVTSAQKNPTAFYLCASAEDRFVGTIYFGEGSWLTVV.

This clone is a singleton in its sample. The V gene is TRBV19, the J gene TRBJ2-2; TRBD2 matches at 8 bases. The V and J ends lost 3 bases and 4 bases, in that order; junction bases with no gene match: 4. The CDR3 totals 15 residues. CDR1 and CDR2 from the germline V gene are LNHDA and SQIVND (reference sequence). The CDR3: CASSISGRVTGELFF. CDR3 nucleotides: TGTGCCAGTAGTATCAGCGGGAGAGTCACCGGGGAGCTGTTTTTT.

The genes are TRBV28 and TRBJ2-3, with 9 nucleotides matching TRBD1. CDR3 length equals 15 residues. V gave up 6 bases and J gave up 5 bases; unmatched junction bases: 9. The germline CDR1 and CDR2 sequences are MDHEN and SYDVKM. In DNA, the CDR3 is TGTGCCAGCAGGTCCGACAGGGGGTGGGGAGATACGCAGTATTTT. The encoded protein is CASRSDRGWGDTQYF.

This clone was picked up one time. The chain has TRBV10-3 and TRBJ2-7, with 9 bases fitting TRBD2. The CDR3 spans 15 residues. The V and J ends lost 0 bases and 3 bases, in that order; junction bases with no gene match: 3. In germline, CDR1 is ENHRY, CDR2 SYGVKD. CDR3 loop: CAISESPSGDYEQYF. The CDR3 coding sequence is TGTGCCATCAGTGAGTCGCCTAGCGGGGACTACGAGCAGTACTTC.